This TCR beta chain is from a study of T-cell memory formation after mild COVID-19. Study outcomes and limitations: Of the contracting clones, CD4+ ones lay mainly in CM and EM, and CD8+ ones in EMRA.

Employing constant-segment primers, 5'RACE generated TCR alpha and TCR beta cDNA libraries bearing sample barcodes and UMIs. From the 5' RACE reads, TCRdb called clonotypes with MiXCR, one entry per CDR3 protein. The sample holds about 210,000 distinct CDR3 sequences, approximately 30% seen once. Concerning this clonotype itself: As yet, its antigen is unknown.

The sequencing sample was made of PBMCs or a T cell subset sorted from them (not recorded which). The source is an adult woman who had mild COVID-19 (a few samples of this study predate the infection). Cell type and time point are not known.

This CDR3 reads CASSFIAGSKAEAFF. The CDR3 DNA sequence: TGCGCCAGCAGCTTTATCGCAGGGTCAAAGGCTGAAGCTTTCTTT. This rearrangement joins TRBV5-1 to TRBJ1-1, with D tentatively TRBD1 (5 bases). Germline V lookup: CDR1 SGHRS, CDR2 YFSETQ. Trimming shortened V by 2 bases and J by 6 bases, and 17 bases separated the two germline ends. CDR3 length: 15 amino acids.